This T cell receptor beta chain is from a study of T cells in localized non-small cell lung cancer. General study results and limits: The appearance of a median approximately 55 of the top 100 tumor clones was seen in adjacent lung.

As for this clone: The antigen is undetermined.

V lost 7 bases and J 2 bases, leaving 15 bases between the germline ends. CDR3 length equals 14 residues. Germline CDR1 reads MNHEY; CDR2 reads SVGAGI. Assay: immunoSEQ multiplex PCR; the TCRdb copy retains only in-frame clones and omits some. The table includes over 30,000 clones, over 80% detected once. The sequence was obtained from a woman aged 40-69 years with stage I lung adenocarcinoma. The rearrangement uses TRBV6-5 and TRBJ2-7, with TRBD1 as a possible D gene (5 bases). The sequencing here drew on peripheral blood, taken before any cancer treatment. The CDR3 bases are TGTGCCAGCACCTGGACATCAGGGACCTACGAGCAGTACTTC. The encoded protein is CASTWTSGTYEQYF.